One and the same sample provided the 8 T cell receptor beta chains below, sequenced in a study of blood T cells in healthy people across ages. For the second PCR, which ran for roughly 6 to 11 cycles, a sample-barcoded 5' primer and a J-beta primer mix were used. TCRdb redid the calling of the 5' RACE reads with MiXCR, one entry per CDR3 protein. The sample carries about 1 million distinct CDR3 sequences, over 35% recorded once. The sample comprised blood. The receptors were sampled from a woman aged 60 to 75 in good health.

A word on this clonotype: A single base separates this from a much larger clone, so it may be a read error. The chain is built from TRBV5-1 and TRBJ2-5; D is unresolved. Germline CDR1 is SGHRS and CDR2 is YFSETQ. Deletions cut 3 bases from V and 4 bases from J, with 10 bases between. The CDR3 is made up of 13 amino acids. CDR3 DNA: TGCGCCAGCAGCTCCAATTCTGGAGAGACCCAGTACTTC. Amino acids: CASSSNSGETQYF. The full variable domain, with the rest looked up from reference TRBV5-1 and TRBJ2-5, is KAGVTQTPRYLIKTRGQQVTLSCSPISGHRSVSWYQQTPGQGLQFLFEYFSETQRNKGNFPGRFSGRQFSNSRSEMNVSTLELGDSALYLCASSSNSGETQYFGPGTRLLVL.

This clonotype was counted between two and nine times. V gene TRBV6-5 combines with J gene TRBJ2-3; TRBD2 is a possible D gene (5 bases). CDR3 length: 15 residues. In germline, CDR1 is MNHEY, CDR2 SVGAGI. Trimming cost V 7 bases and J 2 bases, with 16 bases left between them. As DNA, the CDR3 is TGTGCCAGCACCTTGAGCGGAGCCCACACAGATACGCAGTATTTT. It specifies CASTLSGAHTDTQYF.

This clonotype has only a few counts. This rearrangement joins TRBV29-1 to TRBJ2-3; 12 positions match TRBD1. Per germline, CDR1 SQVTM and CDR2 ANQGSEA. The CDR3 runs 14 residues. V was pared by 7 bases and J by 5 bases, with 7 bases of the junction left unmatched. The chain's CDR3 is CSGGDRGRGDTQYF. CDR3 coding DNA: TGCAGCGGAGGGGACAGGGGGCGCGGAGATACGCAGTATTTT.

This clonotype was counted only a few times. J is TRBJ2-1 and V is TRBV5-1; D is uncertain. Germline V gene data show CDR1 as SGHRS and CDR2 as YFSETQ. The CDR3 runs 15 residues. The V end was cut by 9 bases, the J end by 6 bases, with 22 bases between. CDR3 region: CATRNLPSPSNEQFF. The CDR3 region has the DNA TGCGCCACGAGAAACTTGCCCTCCCCCTCCAATGAGCAGTTCTTC. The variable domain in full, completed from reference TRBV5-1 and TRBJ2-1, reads KAGVTQTPRYLIKTRGQQVTLSCSPISGHRSVSWYQQTPGQGLQFLFEYFSETQRNKGNFPGRFSGRQFSNSRSEMNVSTLELGDSALYLCATRNLPSPSNEQFFGPGTRLTVL.

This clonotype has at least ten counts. CDR3 in amino acids: CASKRRDSYEQYF. For the CDR3, the DNA is TGTGCCTCAAAGAGGCGGGATTCCTACGAGCAGTACTTC. The chain joins TRBV6-5 to TRBJ2-7, with TRBD2 as a possible D gene (6 bases). This CDR3 is 13 amino acids long. V lost 11 bases, J lost 1 base, and 15 bases lay in between. Per germline, CDR1 MNHEY and CDR2 SVGAGI.

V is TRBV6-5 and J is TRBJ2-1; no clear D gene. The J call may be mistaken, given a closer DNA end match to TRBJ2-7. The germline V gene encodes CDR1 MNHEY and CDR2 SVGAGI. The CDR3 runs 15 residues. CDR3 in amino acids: CASSYGLEVYNEQYF. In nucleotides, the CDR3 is TGTGCCAGCAGTTACGGGCTAGAGGTCTACAATGAGCAGTACTTC.

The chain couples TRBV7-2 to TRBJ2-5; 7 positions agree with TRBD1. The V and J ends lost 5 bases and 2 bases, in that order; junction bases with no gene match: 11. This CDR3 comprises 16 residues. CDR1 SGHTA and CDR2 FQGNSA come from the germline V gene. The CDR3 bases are TGTGCCAGCAGCACCCACCCGCCGGGACAGCAAGAGACCCAGTACTTC. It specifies CASSTHPPGQQETQYF.

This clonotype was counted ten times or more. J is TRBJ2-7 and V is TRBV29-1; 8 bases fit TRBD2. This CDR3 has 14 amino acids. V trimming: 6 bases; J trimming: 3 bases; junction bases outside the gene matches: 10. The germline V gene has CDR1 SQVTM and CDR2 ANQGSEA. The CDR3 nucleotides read TGCAGCGTGCGCCCGGGACTAGGATACTACGAGCAGTACTTC. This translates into CSVRPGLGYYEQYF.